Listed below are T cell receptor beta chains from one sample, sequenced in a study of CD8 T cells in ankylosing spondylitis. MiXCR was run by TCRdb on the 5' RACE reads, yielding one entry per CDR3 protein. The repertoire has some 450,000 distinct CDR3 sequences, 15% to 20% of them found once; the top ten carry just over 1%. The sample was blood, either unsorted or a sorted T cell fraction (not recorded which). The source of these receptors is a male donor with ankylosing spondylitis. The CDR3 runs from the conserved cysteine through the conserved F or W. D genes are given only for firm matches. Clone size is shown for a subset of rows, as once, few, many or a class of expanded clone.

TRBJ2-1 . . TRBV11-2 TGTGCCAGCAGCTTAAGGGGGGGGGCCTCCTACAATGAGCAGTTCTTC CASSLRGGASYNEQFF
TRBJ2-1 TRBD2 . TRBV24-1 TGTGCCACCAGTGATGCTAGCGGGGGGACTTACAATGAGCAGTTCTTC CATSDASGGTYNEQFF
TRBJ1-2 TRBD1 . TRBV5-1 TGCGCCAGCAGCCCTATCGACAGGGACTATGGCTACACCTTC CASSPIDRDYGYTF
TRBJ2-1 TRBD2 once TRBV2 TGTGCCAGCAACCCGGGACTAGGGGGCAATGAGCAGTTCTTC CASNPGLGGNEQFF
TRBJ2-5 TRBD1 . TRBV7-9 TGTGCCAGCAGCATCGGGACAGAGGAGACCCAGTACTTC CASSIGTEETQYF
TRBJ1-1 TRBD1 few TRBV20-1 TGCAGTGCCAACCGGGACAGGGGGCCGAGCACTGAAGCTTTCTTT CSANRDRGPSTEAFF
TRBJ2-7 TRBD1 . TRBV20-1 TGCAGTGCTCCCGGGACAGCCTCCTACGAGCAGTACTTC CSAPGTASYEQYF
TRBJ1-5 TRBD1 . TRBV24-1 TGTGCCACCAGCACAGGGGGCAATCAGCCCCAGCATTTT CATSTGGNQPQHF
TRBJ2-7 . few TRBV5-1 TGCGCCAGCAGCTTGGCTGACACGACCTACGAGCAGTACTTC CASSLADTTYEQYF
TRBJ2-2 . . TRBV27 TGTGCCAGCAGAAGGGTAGGGACCGGGGAGCTGTTTTTT CASRRVGTGELFF
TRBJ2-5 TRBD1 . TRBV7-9 TGTGCCAGCACCACGACAGGGGGCTTTCATGAGACCCAGTACTTC CASTTTGGFHETQYF